This T cell receptor beta chain was sequenced for a study of regulatory T cells in long-lasting Graves disease. In its sample, this clonotype was seen many times. Germline values: CDR1 MNHEY, CDR2 SMNVEV (reference sequence). Trimming pared 6 bases from V and 7 bases from J, leaving 15 bases between. The CDR3 totals 14 residues. This sample's time point: newly diagnosed GD, antithyroid drugs for less than 3 months. Extracted RNA from PBMCs served as the source of the TCR library. By American Thyroid Association guidelines, Graves' disease was diagnosed in the cohort. Arm-PCR of CDR3 regions and iRepertoire HTBI primers were used to build TCR beta libraries. TCRdb called the multiplex PCR reads again in MiXCR, with one record for every CDR3 protein. The table has about 300,000 distinct CDR3 sequences, 15% to 20% seen once; the top ten hold around 37%.

Source: peripheral blood mononuclear cells (PBMCs), taken at new diagnosis, from a patient treated with antithyroid drugs. This receptor was obtained from a female donor with Graves disease. V gene TRBV27 combines with J gene TRBJ1-4, with D uncertain. The chain's CDR3 is CASSRGFRVEKLFF. CDR3 bases: TGTGCCAGCAGCCGCGGCTTTAGGGTTGAAAAACTGTTTTTT.